Described below is a single T cell receptor (beta chain) sequence and its context. V lost 2 bases and J lost 7, with 12 bases in between. This CDR3 contains 14 residues. CDR1 and CDR2 (germline): MNHNY, SVGAGI (reference sequence). The PCR employed 60 Vbeta primers together with 13 Jbeta primers. Some clones are missing from TCRdb's copy, which holds only in-frame ones; the method was immunoSEQ multiplex PCR. The sample lists around 180,000 clones, approximately 80% occurring once. This entry comes from a study of cytomegalovirus exposure and HLA in healthy donors. This TCR derives from a woman between 50 and 59 years old in good health and CMV-seronegative. The gene calls are TRBV6-6 and TRBJ2-4, with D possibly TRBD1 on 6 matching bases. Material for sequencing was PBMCs. CDR3 amino acids: CASSYGDNMNIQYF. CDR3 in DNA: TGTGCCAGCAGTTACGGGGACAATATGAACATTCAGTACTTC.